Each of the 15 T cell receptor beta chains below was sequenced from the same sample in a study of tumor-infiltrating lymphocytes in glioblastoma multiforme. TCR beta libraries were built from RNA through three nested multiplex PCR rounds using modified ARM-PCR. One entry per CDR3 protein results from TCRdb running MiXCR on the multiplex PCR reads. The sample has 13,000 or so distinct CDR3 sequences; about 66% are singletons. Sequences were obtained from brain tumor tissue. Receptors originate from a male donor with glioblastoma.

This clonotype was observed a handful of times. J is TRBJ2-1 and V is TRBV11-2; TRBD1 agrees at 7 bases. Germline V lookup: CDR1 SGHAT, CDR2 FQNNGV. This CDR3 spans 15 amino acids. Trimming at V came to 2 bases and at J to 7 bases, leaving 8 bases not matched to a gene. CDR3 DNA sequence: TGTGCCAGCAGCTTACCCAAGACAGGGTGGAATGAGCAGTTCTTC. The encoded protein is CASSLPKTGWNEQFF.

The chain carries TRBV20-1 and TRBJ2-7; D is ambiguous. Germline V gene lookup returns CDR1 DFQATT and CDR2 SNEGSKA (reference sequence). Trimming removed 3 bases at V and 4 bases at J, with 13 bases between. The CDR3 consists of 13 residues. The CDR3 is CSASHPQKYEQYF. CDR3 coding DNA: TGCAGTGCTAGCCACCCGCAAAAATACGAGCAGTACTTC.

The sample holds many counts of this clonotype. The rearrangement uses TRBV28 and TRBJ1-1, with TRBD1 as a possible D gene (6 bases). This CDR3 is built from 16 residues. V lost 3 bases and J 4 bases, leaving 18 bases between the germline ends. From germline, CDR1 is MDHEN and CDR2 SYDVKM. The DNA of the CDR3 is TGTGCCAGCAGTTTCCGTTCAGGGGTCTACGGCACTGAAGCTTTCTTT. It specifies CASSFRSGVYGTEAFF.

The chain combines TRBV6-1 with TRBJ2-1; 7 bases fit TRBD2. The CDR3 extends over 16 amino acids. Trimming took 4 bases from V and 8 from J; bases not matched to a gene: 14. Germline CDR1 reads MNHNS; CDR2 reads SASEGT. CDR3 DNA sequence: TGTGCCAGCAGTGTACCCCAACTGGCGGGAGCTTATGAGCAGTTCTTC. Amino acid sequence: CASSVPQLAGAYEQFF.

Remarks on this clonotype: The junction differs from germline at one of its ends, possibly a read error. The chain uses TRBV20-1 and TRBJ1-3; the match to TRBD1 covers 7 bases. Germline V CDR1 and CDR2: DFQATT, SNEGSKA (reference sequence). CDR3 length: 14 residues. DNA of the CDR3: TGTAGTGCTCTGACAGGGATAACTGGAAACACCATATATTTT. Its protein product is CSALTGITGNTIYF.

The chain is built from TRBV12-3 or TRBV12-4 and TRBJ1-5; D remains unclear. The CDR3 runs 13 residues. Trimming pared 7 bases from V and 0 bases from J, leaving 7 bases between. The chain's CDR3 is CASTLRSNQPQHF. The DNA of the CDR3 is TGTGCCAGCACCCTTCGTAGCAATCAGCCCCAGCATTTT.

With regard to this clonotype: A read error may account for a junction end that differs from germline. The chain recombines TRBV11-3 with TRBJ2-1; D is undetermined. Germline CDR1 and CDR2: SGHNT and YENEEA. The CDR3 runs to 12 residues. The CDR3 bases are TGTCCCAGCAGCTTAGTTTCCGATGAGCAATTCTTC. This sequence encodes CPSSLVSDEQFF.

This clonotype was seen repeatedly, ten times or more. The genes are TRBV11-2 and TRBJ2-7; D remains unclear. The CDR3 extends over 14 amino acids. Trimming cost V 2 bases and J 6 bases, with 14 bases left between them. Germline lookup yields CDR1 SGHAT and CDR2 FQNNGV. The CDR3 reads CASSLTDTGLEQYF. CDR3 nucleotide sequence: TGTGCCAGCAGCTTAACTGACACCGGTCTCGAGCAGTACTTC. Complete variable domain (other parts from reference TRBV11-2 and TRBJ2-7): EAGVAQSPRYKIIEKRQSVAFWCNPISGHATLYWYQQILGQGPKLLIQFQNNGVVDDSQLPKDRFSAERLKGVDSTLKIQPAKLEDSAVYLCASSLTDTGLEQYFGPGTRLTVT.

The V and J genes are TRBV29-1 and TRBJ2-1, with TRBD2 matching over 9 bases. The J segment lost 12 bases and the V segment lost 2 bases, leaving 11 bases of the junction unmatched. The CDR3 contains 14 residues. Germline V CDR1 and CDR2: SQVTM, ANQGSEA. CDR3 loop: CSVEYMTGTSWQFF. The DNA for the CDR3 is TGCAGCGTTGAATATATGACGGGGACTAGCTGGCAGTTCTTC.

Ten or more counts support this clonotype. This may be a read error: a much more frequent sequence differs by one nucleotide. The rearrangement links TRBV6-5 to TRBJ2-2, with 13 bases matching TRBD2. Germline V lookup: CDR1 MNHEY, CDR2 SVGAGI. CDR3 length: 17 residues. The CDR3 here is CASSSTSGRSRTGELSF. For the CDR3, the DNA is TGTGCCAGCAGTTCGACTAGCGGGAGGTCTAGAACCGGGGAGCTGTCTTTT.

V and J are TRBV11-3 and TRBJ2-7; 7 bases are a match to TRBD1. Germline CDR1 is SGHNT and CDR2 is YENEEA. The CDR3 consists of 14 residues. The junction had 5 bases not matched to a gene; V was cut back by 4 bases and J by 2 bases. Here the CDR3 reads CASSSDRTPYEQYF. The CDR3 bases are TGTGCCAGCAGCTCGGACAGGACACCCTACGAGCAGTACTTC.

Concerning this clonotype: The germline gene is not matched at one end of the junction; a read error may be the cause. The chain has TRBV10-3 and TRBJ2-7, with D possibly TRBD1 on 5 matching bases. CDR1 is ENHRY and CDR2 is SYGVKD in the germline V gene. This CDR3 is built from 14 residues. CDR3 region: CAISESGHGYVQYF. The CDR3 DNA reads TGTGCCATCAGTGAGTCAGGACATGGCTACGTGCAGTACTTC.

This rearrangement joins TRBV19 to TRBJ2-7; 13 bases are a match to TRBD2. The CDR3 spans 15 residues. CDR1 and CDR2 from the germline V gene are LNHDA and SQIVND (reference sequence). The V segment lost 5 bases and the J segment 6 bases; nucleotides outside the gene matches: 7. CDR3 region: CASSQLRTSGSEQYF. The CDR3 bases are TGTGCCAGTAGTCAACTTAGGACTAGCGGGAGCGAGCAGTACTTC.

J is TRBJ2-1 and V is TRBV11-1, with a possible D match to TRBD2 (5 bases). The CDR3 totals 15 residues. The germline gives CDR1 SGHAT, CDR2 FQDESV (reference sequence). Trimming cost V 3 bases and J 7 bases, with 16 bases left between them. Here the CDR3 reads CASSLAGRSLNEQFF. The DNA of the CDR3 is TGTGCCAGCAGCTTGGCGGGCAGGTCTTTGAATGAGCAGTTCTTC.

Turning to this clonotype: One end of the junction fails to match germline, which may point to a read error. The genes are TRBV12-5 and TRBJ2-3; TRBD1 aligns across 8 bases. CDR3 length: 15 residues. Germline V gene lookup returns CDR1 LGHNT and CDR2 FRNRAP. CDR3 amino acids: CANGLETGVADTQYF. The CDR3, as DNA: TGTGCTAATGGTTTGGAGACAGGGGTAGCAGATACGCAGTATTTT.